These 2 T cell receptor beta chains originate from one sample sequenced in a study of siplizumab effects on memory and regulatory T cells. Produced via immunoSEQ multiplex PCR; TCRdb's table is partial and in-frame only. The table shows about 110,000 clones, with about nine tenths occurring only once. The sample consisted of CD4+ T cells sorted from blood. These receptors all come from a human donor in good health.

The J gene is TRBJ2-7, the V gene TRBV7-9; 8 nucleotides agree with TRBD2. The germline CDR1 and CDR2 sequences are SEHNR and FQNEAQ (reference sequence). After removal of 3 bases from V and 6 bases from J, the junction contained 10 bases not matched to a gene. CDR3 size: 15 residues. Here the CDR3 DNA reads TGTGCCAGCAGCTTGCTGACGGGAGGGGGTAGCGAGCAGTACTTC. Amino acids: CASSLLTGGGSEQYF.

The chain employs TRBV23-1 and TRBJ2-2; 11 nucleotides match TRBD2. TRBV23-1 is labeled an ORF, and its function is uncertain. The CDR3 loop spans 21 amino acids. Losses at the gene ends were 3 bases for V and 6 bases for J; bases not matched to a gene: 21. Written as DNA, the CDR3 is TGCGCCAGCAGTCAGGCCGGGTTTGCTAGCGGGAGGCCAGACATCGCCGGGGAGCTGTTTTTT. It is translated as CASSQAGFASGRPDIAGELFF.